The TCR beta chain described here comes from a study of blood T cells in healthy people across ages. About the research overall: Roughly one uniquely barcoded beta molecule per two T cells was captured.

This clonotype was recorded many times. Per sample, no less than 5 micrograms of total RNA were extracted. With a J-beta primer mix and a sample-barcoded 5' primer, a second PCR ran roughly 6 to 12 cycles. TCRdb reprocessed the 5' RACE reads via MiXCR and lists one record per CDR3 protein. The data hold about 650,000 distinct CDR3 sequences, with about 30% observed a single time. Between the trimmed V and J ends, which lost 7 bases and 2 bases, there was a span of 12 bases. The CDR3 runs 13 residues. Looked up from germline, CDR1 is MNHEY and CDR2 is SVGEGT. The receptor was derived from a woman aged 80 or older in good health. Input material: blood. V gene TRBV6-2 or TRBV6-3 combines with J gene TRBJ2-7, with D perhaps assigned TRBD1 or TRBD2 (5 bases each). CDR3 protein: CASTTGTTYEQYF. DNA of the CDR3: TGTGCCAGCACCACCGGGACCACCTACGAGCAGTACTTC.